This note documents a single TCR beta chain sequence. What it binds is not known. The data were taken from a study of T cell responses to AZD1222 COVID-19 vaccine. The germline CDR1 and CDR2 sequences are MDHEN and SYDVKM. The CDR3 extends over 13 amino acids. Trimming took off 3 bases at V and 2 bases at J, with 8 bases between the two ends. Profiled with immunoSEQ multiplex PCR; TCRdb holds only in-frame clones, not every one. The table lists fewer than 90,000 clones, nearly 90% of them singletons. Notes on the study in general: Of spike-specific TCRs, nearly half reportedly target regions left unmutated in variants.

Sequences were derived from peripheral blood, sampled on day 0 of AZD1222 vaccination. This TCR was recovered from an adult in good health. The V gene is TRBV28, the J gene TRBJ2-7; D is possibly TRBD2 (6 bases). DNA for the CDR3: TGTGCCAGCAGTTTGGGGGGACCCTACGAGCAGTACTTC. This codes for CASSLGGPYEQYF.